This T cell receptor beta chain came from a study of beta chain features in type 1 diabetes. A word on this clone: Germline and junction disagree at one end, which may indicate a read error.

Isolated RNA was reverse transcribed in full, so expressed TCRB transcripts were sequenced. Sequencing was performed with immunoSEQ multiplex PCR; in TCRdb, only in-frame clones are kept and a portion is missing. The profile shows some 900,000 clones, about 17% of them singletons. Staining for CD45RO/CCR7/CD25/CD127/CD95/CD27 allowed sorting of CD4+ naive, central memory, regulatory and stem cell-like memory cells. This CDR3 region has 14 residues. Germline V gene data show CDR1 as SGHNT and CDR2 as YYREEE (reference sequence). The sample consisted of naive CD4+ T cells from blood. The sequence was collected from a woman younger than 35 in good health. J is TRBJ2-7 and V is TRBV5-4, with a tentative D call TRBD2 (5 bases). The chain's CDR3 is CASSQDLGGVEQYF. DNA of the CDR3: TGCGCCAGCAGCCAAGATCTCGGAGGAGTCGAGCAGTACTTC.